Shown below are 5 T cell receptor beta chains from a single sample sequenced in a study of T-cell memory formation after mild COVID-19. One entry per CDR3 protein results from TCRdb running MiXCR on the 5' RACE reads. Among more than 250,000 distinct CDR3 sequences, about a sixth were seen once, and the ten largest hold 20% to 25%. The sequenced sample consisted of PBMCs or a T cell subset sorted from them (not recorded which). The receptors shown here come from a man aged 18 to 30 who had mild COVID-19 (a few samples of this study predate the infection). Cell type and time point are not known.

CDR3 in amino acids: CAISGPSGQNTGELFF. The DNA of the CDR3 is TGTGCCATCAGTGGACCTTCGGGACAGAACACCGGGGAGCTGTTTTTT. This chain uses TRBV10-3 with TRBJ2-2, with a possible D match to TRBD1 (6 bases). V was cut by 4 bases and J by 1 base, with 13 bases left in between. The CDR3 is made up of 16 amino acids. Germline-derived CDR1 and CDR2 are ENHRY and SYGVKD.

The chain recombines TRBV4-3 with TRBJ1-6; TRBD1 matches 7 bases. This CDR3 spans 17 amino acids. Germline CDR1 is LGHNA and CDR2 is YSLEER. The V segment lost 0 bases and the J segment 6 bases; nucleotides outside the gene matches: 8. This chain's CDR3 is CASSQDWTGGPNSPLHF. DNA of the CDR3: TGCGCCAGCAGCCAAGACTGGACAGGAGGACCTAATTCACCCCTCCACTTT.

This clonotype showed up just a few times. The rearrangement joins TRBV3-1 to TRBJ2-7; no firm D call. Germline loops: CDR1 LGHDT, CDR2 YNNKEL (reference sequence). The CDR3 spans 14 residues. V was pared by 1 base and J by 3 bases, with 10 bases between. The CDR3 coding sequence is TGTGCCAGCAGCCAAGTTTCCAGTGACTACGAGCAGTACTTC. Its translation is CASSQVSSDYEQYF.

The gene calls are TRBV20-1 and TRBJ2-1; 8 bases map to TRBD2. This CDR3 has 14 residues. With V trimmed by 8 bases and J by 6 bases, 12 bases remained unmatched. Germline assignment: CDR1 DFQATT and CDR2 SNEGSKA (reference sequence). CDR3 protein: CSTLSAGGPNEQFF. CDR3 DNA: TGCAGTACCCTCTCCGCGGGGGGTCCCAATGAGCAGTTCTTC.

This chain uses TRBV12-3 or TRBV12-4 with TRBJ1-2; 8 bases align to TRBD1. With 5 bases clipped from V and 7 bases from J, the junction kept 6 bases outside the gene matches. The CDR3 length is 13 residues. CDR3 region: CASSTTGAGGYTF. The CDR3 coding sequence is TGTGCCAGCAGTACGACAGGGGCGGGTGGCTACACCTTC.